A single sample is the source of the 26 T cell receptor beta chains below, sequenced in a study of T cell repertoires in cytomegalovirus infection. TCRdb re-analysed the reads in MiXCR, keeping a single row per CDR3 protein. The sample has some 590,000 distinct CDR3 sequences; just under 40% are singletons. Their target antigens are unknown. The sequencing used cultured PBMCs, collected from culture after CMV antigen stimulation. The receptor source for this set is a human donor in good health (CMV status not recorded). Some clones in this sample may be carry-over from other donors' samples.

This chain links TRBV7-2 with TRBJ2-7; 9 positions match TRBD2. The CDR3 covers 14 residues. V was clipped by 3 bases and J by 5 bases; unmatched bases: 5. In germline, CDR1 is SGHTA, CDR2 FQGNSA. This chain's CDR3 is CASSLASGDDEQYF. CDR3 sequence (DNA): TGTGCCAGCAGCTTGGCTAGCGGGGACGACGAGCAGTACTTC.

The genes are TRBV24-1 and TRBJ2-1; TRBD1 might be the D (5 bases). This CDR3 has 17 amino acids. The germline V and J ends were trimmed by 3 bases and 5 bases, with 19 bases remaining between them. Looked up from germline, CDR1 is KGHDR and CDR2 is SFDVKD. Here the CDR3 DNA reads TGTGCCACCAGTGATGTTACGGCGGAGACAGCGAACAATGAGCAGTTCTTC. It codes for CATSDVTAETANNEQFF.

V gene TRBV6-2 or TRBV6-3 combines with J gene TRBJ2-5, with no clear D. The CDR3 runs 17 residues. CDR1 and CDR2 from the germline V gene are MNHEY and SVGEGT. Trimming left V 5 bases short and J 0 bases short, with 19 bases between. In DNA, the CDR3 is TGTGCCAGCAGTCAGGATCATCGACGGCCGTACCAAGAGACCCAGTACTTC. Its protein product is CASSQDHRRPYQETQYF.

The CDR3 reads CASSYVSGPREKLFF. The CDR3 nucleotides read TGTGCCAGCAGCTATGTAAGCGGCCCCCGTGAAAAACTGTTTTTT. V is TRBV7-9 and J is TRBJ1-4; D is unclear. The CDR3 consists of 15 residues. The germline gives CDR1 SEHNR, CDR2 FQNEAQ (reference sequence). Trimming removed 4 bases from V and 7 bases from J, with 16 bases in between. Full variable domain (remainder filled in from reference TRBV7-9 and TRBJ1-4): DTGVSQNPRHKITKRGQNVTFRCDPISEHNRLYWYRQTLGQGPEFLTYFQNEAQLEKSRLLSDRFSAERPKGSFSTLEIQRTEQGDSAMYLCASSYVSGPREKLFFGSGTQLSVL.

This clonotype was recorded a few times. The chain carries TRBV19 and TRBJ2-5; D remains unclear. CDR1 LNHDA and CDR2 SQIVND come from the germline V gene (reference sequence). This CDR3 has 15 amino acids. The ends were cut back, 5 bases at V and 1 base at J, with 14 bases in the middle. The chain's CDR3 is CASSDFGAGQETQYF. As DNA, the CDR3 is TGTGCCAGTAGTGACTTCGGAGCTGGCCAAGAGACCCAGTACTTC.

This clonotype was picked up a small number of times. CDR3 sequence reads: CASSLSISEQFF. CDR3 DNA: TGTGCCAGCAGCCTATCTATCTCTGAGCAGTTCTTC. V is TRBV7-8 and J is TRBJ2-1; D remains unclear. Trimming removed 5 bases from V and 9 bases from J, with 11 bases in between. This CDR3 is 12 amino acids long. CDR1 is SGHVS and CDR2 is FQNEAQ in the germline V gene.

This sequence joins TRBV5-1 and TRBJ2-5; TRBD2 aligns across 13 bases. V was clipped by 4 bases and J by 3 bases; unmatched bases: 3. The CDR3 is 15 residues long. From germline, CDR1 is SGHRS and CDR2 YFSETQ. CDR3 residues: CASSTGLAGKETQYF. CDR3 DNA sequence: TGCGCCAGCAGCACGGGACTAGCGGGAAAAGAGACCCAGTACTTC.

This clonotype was seen many times. The V gene is TRBV7-2, the J gene TRBJ1-5; perhaps TRBD1 as D (5 bases). This CDR3 is built from 15 residues. Germline V gene sequence: CDR1 SGHTA, CDR2 FQGNSA. Trimming took off 1 base at V and 3 bases at J, with 10 bases between the two ends. CDR3 DNA sequence: TGTGCCAGCAGCTTAGACTGGACAAACAATCAGCCCCAGCATTTT. Its translation is CASSLDWTNNQPQHF.

This clonotype was seen only a few times. The gene calls are TRBV7-2 and TRBJ2-5; 8 bases agree with TRBD2. Germline V gene sequence: CDR1 SGHTA, CDR2 FQGNSA. This CDR3 region has 16 residues. Trimming removed 4 bases from V and 5 bases from J; junction bases left unmatched: 12. CDR3 in amino acids: CASSSVLAGPGETQYF. DNA of the CDR3: TGTGCCAGCAGCTCAGTATTAGCGGGGCCAGGGGAGACCCAGTACTTC.

The rearrangement links TRBV2 to TRBJ2-7; TRBD2 aligns across 9 bases. This CDR3 has 16 residues. The J segment lost 4 bases and the V segment lost 0 bases, leaving 7 bases of the junction unmatched. CDR1 SNHLY and CDR2 FYNNEI come from the germline V gene. The CDR3 sequence is CASSEASPSGIYEQYF. CDR3 coding DNA: TGTGCCAGCAGTGAAGCGTCGCCTAGCGGGATTTACGAGCAGTACTTC.

With respect to this clonotype: The junction shows a germline mismatch at one end, possibly a read error. J is TRBJ2-5 and V is TRBV4-1; 9 bases match TRBD2. The CDR3 is 16 amino acids. Germline CDR1 is MGHRA and CDR2 is YSYEKL. CDR3 DNA: TGTGCCAGCGCCTCCACCATGGCGGGGGGGCAAGAGACCCAGTACTTC. It is translated as CASASTMAGGQETQYF.

The table lists this clonotype with a count of one. The rearrangement uses TRBV10-3 and TRBJ2-3, with D maybe TRBD2 (6 bases). Trimming stripped 6 bases from V and 0 bases from J, with 13 bases between. This CDR3 region has 15 residues. Per the germline V gene, CDR1 is ENHRY and CDR2 is SYGVKD. The CDR3, as DNA: TGTGCCATCAGCCGGGGACTTTCTAGCACAGATACGCAGTATTTT. Its protein product is CAISRGLSSTDTQYF.

The chain joins TRBV29-1 to TRBJ2-7; the D is unclear. Germline assignment: CDR1 SQVTM and CDR2 ANQGSEA. The CDR3 sequence is 11 residues long. V dropped 3 bases and J dropped 4 bases, with 7 bases sitting between them. CDR3 sequence: CSVDTGYEQYF. CDR3 nucleotide sequence: TGCAGCGTTGATACGGGTTACGAGCAGTACTTC.

This chain connects TRBV20-1 to TRBJ2-7; 7 nucleotides line up with TRBD2. Germline V lookup: CDR1 DFQATT, CDR2 SNEGSKA (reference sequence). This CDR3 region has 12 residues. Trimming took 2 bases from V and 3 from J; bases not matched to a gene: 1. This chain's CDR3 is CSARLADYEQYF. CDR3 DNA sequence: TGCAGTGCTAGACTAGCGGACTACGAGCAGTACTTC.

CDR3 coding DNA: TGTGCCAGCAGCCAAGGACAGGGGAGGAAAACTGAAGCTTTCTTT. It codes for CASSQGQGRKTEAFF. The J gene is TRBJ1-1, the V gene TRBV7-1; the match to TRBD1 covers 9 bases. TRBV7-1 is labeled an ORF, and its function is uncertain. V shed 5 bases, J shed 5 bases, and the junction held 9 bases outside the gene matches. CDR3 size: 15 residues.

The chain combines TRBV7-6 with TRBJ1-1, with a tentative D call TRBD1 (5 bases). Deletions cut 6 bases from V and 2 bases from J, with 13 bases between. Germline V gives CDR1 SGHVS, CDR2 FNYEAQ. CDR3 size: 14 residues. The CDR3 DNA follows: TGTGCCAGCAGTACCTTAGGGGATAACACTGAAGCTTTCTTT. Its protein is CASSTLGDNTEAFF.

This chain links TRBV28 with TRBJ1-5; D is unclear. V shed 2 bases and J shed 5 bases, with 10 bases lying between them. Looked up from germline, CDR1 is MDHEN and CDR2 is SYDVKM. The CDR3 runs to 14 residues. The CDR3 DNA is TGTGCCAGCAGTTTACTCCGGATGGATCAGCCCCAGCATTTT. It yields the protein CASSLLRMDQPQHF.

This clonotype was seen more than once but under ten times. The gene calls are TRBV10-3 and TRBJ2-6, with 7 bases lining up with TRBD1. The germline V gene has CDR1 ENHRY and CDR2 SYGVKD. J lost 2 bases, V lost 3 bases, and 4 bases had no gene match. This CDR3 has 16 amino acids. The DNA of the CDR3 is TGTGCCATCAGTGATCTACAGGGGACTGGGGCCAACGTCCTGACTTTC. Translated: CAISDLQGTGANVLTF.

This clonotype was recorded a few times. The J gene is TRBJ2-6, the V gene TRBV9, with D perhaps being TRBD1 or TRBD2 (5 bases each). Germline loops: CDR1 SGDLS, CDR2 YYNGEE. There are 18 residues in the CDR3. V lost 2 bases and J lost 0, with 15 bases in between. The CDR3 region has the DNA TGTGCCAGCAGCGTTTGGCAGGCGAGGGGCTCTGGGGCCAACGTCCTGACTTTC. This gives the protein CASSVWQARGSGANVLTF.

CDR3 nucleotides: TGCAGTGGTGGACAGGGGACTGAAAAACTGTTTTTT. The encoded protein is CSGGQGTEKLFF. The chain recombines TRBV20-1 with TRBJ1-4, with 9 bases fitting TRBD1. The germline CDR1 and CDR2 sequences are DFQATT and SNEGSKA (reference sequence). The CDR3 is 12 amino acids. Trimming removed 7 bases from V and 7 bases from J; junction bases left unmatched: 4.

The chain is built from TRBV19 and TRBJ2-2, with TRBD2 as a possible D gene (6 bases). CDR1 LNHDA and CDR2 SQIVND come from the germline V gene (reference sequence). There are 17 residues in the CDR3. V was shortened by 3 bases and J by 5 bases, with 19 bases between the two germline ends. CDR3 amino acids: CASSIPLLEGWTGELFF. The CDR3 coding sequence is TGTGCCAGTAGTATCCCCCTCTTGGAGGGCTGGACCGGGGAGCTGTTTTTT.

V usage is TRBV6-1 and J usage is TRBJ2-7; the D is unclear. CDR3 length equals 15 residues. The germline CDR1 and CDR2 sequences are MNHNS and SASEGT. Trimming removed 8 bases from V and 6 bases from J, with 23 bases in between. CDR3: CASRYLATEVGEQYF. As DNA, the CDR3 is TGTGCCAGCCGCTACCTCGCAACGGAAGTCGGCGAGCAGTACTTC.

This clonotype was observed a handful of times. This chain uses TRBV11-2 with TRBJ2-5; 7 nucleotides align to TRBD2. This CDR3 spans 15 amino acids. V gave up 5 bases and J gave up 7 bases; unmatched junction bases: 13. Per germline, CDR1 SGHAT and CDR2 FQNNGV. The CDR3 nucleotides read TGTGCCAGCAGCGCCTCCGGGACTACCAGCTCGACCCAGTACTTC. This sequence encodes CASSASGTTSSTQYF.

This clonotype appeared a few times. The rearrangement links TRBV12-5 to TRBJ1-2, with 7 bases aligning to TRBD1. The CDR3 totals 16 residues. Trimming took 2 bases from V and 2 from J; bases not matched to a gene: 8. CDR1 is LGHNT and CDR2 is FRNRAP in the germline V gene. CDR3 in amino acids: CASGLFGDRANYGYTF. The CDR3 bases are TGTGCTAGTGGTTTGTTTGGTGACAGGGCCAACTATGGCTACACCTTC.

V usage is TRBV20-1 and J usage is TRBJ2-2; D unclear. Germline CDR1 and CDR2: DFQATT and SNEGSKA (reference sequence). Trimming left V 0 bases short and J 2 bases short, with 10 bases between. The CDR3 runs to 15 residues. The CDR3 is CSARDLGHNTGELFF. The CDR3 DNA follows: TGCAGTGCTAGAGATCTCGGGCACAACACCGGGGAGCTGTTTTTT.

This clonotype was picked up many times. This chain connects TRBV12-3 or TRBV12-4 to TRBJ1-2; tentative D call: TRBD1 (5 bases). Trimming took off 5 bases at V and 5 bases at J, with 12 bases between the two ends. The CDR3 is 13 residues long. The DNA of the CDR3 is TGTGCCAGCAGTCTCGGGACGGAGTATGGCTACACCTTC. Encoded protein: CASSLGTEYGYTF.